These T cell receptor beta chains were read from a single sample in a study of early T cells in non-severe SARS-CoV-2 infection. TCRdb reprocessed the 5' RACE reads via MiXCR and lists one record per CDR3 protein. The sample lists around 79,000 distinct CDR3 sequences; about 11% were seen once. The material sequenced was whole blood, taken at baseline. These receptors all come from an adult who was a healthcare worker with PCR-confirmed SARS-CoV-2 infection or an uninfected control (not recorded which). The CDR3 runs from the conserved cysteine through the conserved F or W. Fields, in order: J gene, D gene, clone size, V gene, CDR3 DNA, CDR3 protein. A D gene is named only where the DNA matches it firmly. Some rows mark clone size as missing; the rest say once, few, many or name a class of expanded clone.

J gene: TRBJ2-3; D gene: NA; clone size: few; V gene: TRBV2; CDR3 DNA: TGTGCCACCGACAGGCTTGAAACAGATACGCAGTATTTT; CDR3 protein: CATDRLETDTQYF
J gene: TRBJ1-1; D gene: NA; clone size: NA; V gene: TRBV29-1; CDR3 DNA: TGCAGCGTAGTCAGGGACCCCCGGGGTACTGAAGTTTTCTTT; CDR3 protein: CSVVRDPRGTEVFF
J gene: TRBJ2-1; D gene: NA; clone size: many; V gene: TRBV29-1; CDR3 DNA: TGCAGCGTTGAAAAAACCGGAAATGAGCAGTTCTTC; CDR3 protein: CSVEKTGNEQFF
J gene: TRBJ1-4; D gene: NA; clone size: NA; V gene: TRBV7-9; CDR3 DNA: TGTGCCGGCAGCCTAGAGGCTACAACTAATGAAAAACTGTTTTTT; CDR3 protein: CAGSLEATTNEKLFF
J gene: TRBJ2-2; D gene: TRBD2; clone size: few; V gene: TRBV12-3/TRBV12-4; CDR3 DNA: TGTGCCAGCAGTTCCTCTAGCGGGGGCTATACCGGGGAGCTGTTTTTT; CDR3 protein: CASSSSSGGYTGELFF
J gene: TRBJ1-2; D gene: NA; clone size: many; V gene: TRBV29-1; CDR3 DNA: TGCAGCGTTGGTTTGACGAGAAACTATGGCTACACCTTC; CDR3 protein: CSVGLTRNYGYTF
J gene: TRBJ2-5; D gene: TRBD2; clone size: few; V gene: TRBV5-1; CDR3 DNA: TGCGCCAGCAGCTTGGGCGGCGCAAGCGGGGGGTTAGAGACCCAGTACTTC; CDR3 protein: CASSLGGASGGLETQYF
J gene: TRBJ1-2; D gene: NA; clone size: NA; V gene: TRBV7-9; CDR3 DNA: TGTGCCAGCAGCTTTCTACCGTCCACGGATGGCTACACCTTC; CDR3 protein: CASSFLPSTDGYTF
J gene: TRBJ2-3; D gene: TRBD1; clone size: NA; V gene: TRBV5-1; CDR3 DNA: TGCGCCAGCAGCGAAATCCCGGGACAGGGGTCAGATACGCAGTATTTT; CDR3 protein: CASSEIPGQGSDTQYF
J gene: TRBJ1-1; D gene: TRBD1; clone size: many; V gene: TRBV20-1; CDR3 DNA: TGCAGTGCAAAGGCGGTGGGGACAGGGAACACTGAAGCTTTCTTT; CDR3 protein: CSAKAVGTGNTEAFF